The 26 T cell receptor beta chains listed next were all sequenced from one sample in a study of T cell changes during pregnancy in multiple sclerosis. Generated by immunoSEQ multiplex PCR, the TCRdb table keeps only in-frame clones and is missing some. This sample has about 76,000 clones, with 93% found just once. The specimen comprised peripheral blood, sampled in the second trimester of pregnancy. The receptors derive from a female donor with multiple sclerosis, enrolled in a pregnancy study.

The V call is TRBV5-6, the J call TRBJ1-2; 9 nucleotides line up with TRBD1. This CDR3 is built from 14 residues. The germline gives CDR1 SGHDT, CDR2 YYEEEE. V trimming: 3 bases; J trimming: 4 bases; junction bases outside the gene matches: 4. DNA of the CDR3: TGTGCCAGCAGCTGGGGACAGGGAACCTATGGCTACACCTTC. This translates into CASSWGQGTYGYTF.

The chain employs TRBV7-8 and TRBJ2-7; possibly TRBD2 for D (7 bases). The CDR3 is 15 amino acids. Trimming took off 5 bases at V and 3 bases at J, with 17 bases between the two ends. CDR1 and CDR2 (germline): SGHVS, FQNEAQ. CDR3 protein: CASSPRWEGGYEQYF. CDR3 nucleotides: TGTGCCAGCAGCCCCCGGTGGGAGGGGGGCTACGAGCAGTACTTC.

The genes are TRBV14 and TRBJ1-4, with 9 bases identical to TRBD1. CDR3 length: 15 residues. Trimming at V came to 1 base and at J to 4 bases, leaving 1 base not matched to a gene. The germline V gene encodes CDR1 SGHDN and CDR2 FVKESK. CDR3 nucleotide sequence: TGTGCCAGCAGCCAAGTGACAGGGGGTAATGAAAAACTGTTTTTT. Translated, it gives CASSQVTGGNEKLFF.

V usage is TRBV4-2 and J usage is TRBJ2-3; no clear D gene. The CDR3 covers 21 residues. V was trimmed by 0 bases and J by 1 base, leaving 26 bases between them. Germline V CDR1 and CDR2: LGHNA, YNFKEQ. Here the CDR3 reads CASSQDLVVHRANSRTDTQYF. CDR3 coding DNA: TGTGCCAGCAGCCAAGATTTGGTGGTTCACCGTGCGAACTCTCGCACAGATACGCAGTATTTT.

A single count supports this clone. The genes are TRBV7-6 and TRBJ2-2, with a possible D match to TRBD1 (5 bases). The V end was cut by 5 bases, the J end by 6 bases, with 7 bases between. Germline V gives CDR1 SGHVS, CDR2 FNYEAQ. This CDR3 is built from 12 residues. Written as DNA, the CDR3 is TGTGCCAGCAGCCTGGGGCCCGGGGAGCTGTTTTTT. Its protein is CASSLGPGELFF. Complete variable domain (other parts from reference TRBV7-6 and TRBJ2-2): GAGVSQSPRYKVTKRGQDVALRCDPISGHVSLYWYRQALGQGPEFLTYFNYEAQQDKSGLPNDRFSAERPEGSISTLTIQRTEQRDSAMYRCASSLGPGELFFGEGSRLTVL.

This chain connects TRBV4-1 to TRBJ2-7; D is possibly TRBD2 (5 bases). Per germline, CDR1 MGHRA and CDR2 YSYEKL. This CDR3 spans 15 amino acids. V was shortened by 2 bases and J by 5 bases, with 16 bases between the two germline ends. CDR3 sequence (DNA): TGCGCCAGCAGCCAACTCGAGGGTCGGGTGCACGAGCAGTACTTC. Its protein product is CASSQLEGRVHEQYF.

This clone was observed a handful of times. The rearrangement joins TRBV29-1 to TRBJ1-1; 9 nucleotides match TRBD1. Germline V CDR1 and CDR2: SQVTM, ANQGSEA. Trimming at V came to 1 base and at J to 4 bases, leaving 1 base not matched to a gene. This CDR3 spans 13 amino acids. The chain's CDR3 is CSVEGTGATEAFF. DNA for the CDR3: TGCAGCGTTGAAGGGACAGGGGCCACTGAAGCTTTCTTT.

The rearrangement joins TRBV5-1 to TRBJ1-4; 10 nucleotides line up with TRBD1. CDR3 size: 14 residues. Germline V gives CDR1 SGHRS, CDR2 YFSETQ. The V gene end was trimmed by 2 bases and the J gene end by 8 bases; junction bases not matched to a gene: 3. CDR3 amino acids: CASSFGTGDEKLFF. DNA for the CDR3: TGCGCCAGCAGCTTTGGGACAGGGGACGAAAAACTGTTTTTT.

This clone has only a few counts. The rearrangement uses TRBV2 and TRBJ1-2, with D tentatively TRBD1 (6 bases). CDR3 length: 15 amino acids. Between the trimmed V and J ends, which lost 2 bases and 2 bases, there was a span of 12 bases. The V gene's germline CDR1 is SNHLY and CDR2 FYNNEI. The CDR3 loop reads CASSEWAGANYGYTF. The CDR3 region has the DNA TGTGCCAGCAGTGAATGGGCAGGGGCGAACTATGGCTACACCTTC. The full variable domain, rest sourced from reference TRBV2 and TRBJ1-2, is EPEVTQTPSHQVTQMGQEVILRCVPISNHLYFYWYRQILGQKVEFLVSFYNNEISEKSEIFDDQFSVERPDGSNFTLKIRSTKLEDSAMYFCASSEWAGANYGYTFGSGTRLTVV.

V and J are TRBV6-1 and TRBJ1-2; TRBD1 matches at 9 bases. This CDR3 region has 17 residues. V lost 1 base and J lost 7; bases outside the gene matches: 13. Germline CDR1 is MNHNS and CDR2 is SASEGT. The CDR3: CASSEGPQGARQGGYTF. CDR3 in DNA: TGTGCCAGCAGTGAAGGACCACAGGGGGCCCGCCAGGGTGGCTACACCTTC.

The chain recombines TRBV11-1 with TRBJ1-1; no reliable D call. Per the germline V gene, CDR1 is SGHAT and CDR2 is FQDESV (reference sequence). This CDR3 is built from 13 residues. V was pared by 6 bases and J by 0 bases, with 8 bases between. The CDR3: CASSRDVNTEAFF. The CDR3 DNA is TGTGCCAGCAGTCGAGATGTGAACACTGAAGCTTTCTTT.

J is TRBJ1-4 and V is TRBV7-8, with D uncertain. Between the trimmed V and J ends, which lost 5 bases and 6 bases, there was a span of 16 bases. This CDR3 is built from 15 residues. CDR1 is SGHVS and CDR2 is FQNEAQ in the germline V gene. CDR3 bases: TGTGCCAGCAGCGGCCGCGGGGATAGTGATGAAAAACTGTTTTTT. It translates to CASSGRGDSDEKLFF.

The chain has TRBV5-6 and TRBJ1-4; 9 bases agree with TRBD1. V gave up 4 bases and J gave up 7 bases; unmatched junction bases: 8. The CDR3 consists of 15 residues. Germline CDR1 reads SGHDT; CDR2 reads YYEEEE. DNA of the CDR3: TGTGCCAGCAGCGTATACAGGGGGCTACGTGAAAAACTGTTTTTT. This gives the protein CASSVYRGLREKLFF.

V is TRBV11-3 and J is TRBJ2-1; 14 positions match TRBD2. Germline V CDR1 and CDR2: SGHNT, YENEEA. V gave up 1 base and J gave up 6 bases; unmatched junction bases: 2. CDR3 length: 16 residues. CDR3 in amino acids: CASSLGGTSGGNEQFF. The CDR3 DNA follows: TGTGCCAGCAGCTTAGGGGGGACTAGCGGGGGCAATGAGCAGTTCTTC.

This chain joins TRBV6-1 and TRBJ2-1; D is possibly TRBD1 (6 bases). Per germline, CDR1 MNHNS and CDR2 SASEGT. The CDR3 totals 13 residues. V gave up 10 bases and J gave up 3 bases, with 13 bases separating them. CDR3 coding DNA: TGTGCCACCAGGACAGCCGACTACAATGAGCAGTTCTTC. Its translation is CATRTADYNEQFF.

The J gene is TRBJ1-1, the V gene TRBV11-3; D possibly corresponds to TRBD1 (6 bases). CDR1 SGHNT and CDR2 YENEEA come from the germline V gene. Between the trimmed V and J ends, which lost 0 bases and 4 bases, there was a span of 6 bases. The CDR3 has 13 amino acids. CDR3 loop: CASSLDRGTEAFF. The DNA for the CDR3 is TGTGCCAGCAGCTTAGACAGGGGCACTGAAGCTTTCTTT.

This clone has just a few counts. The chain has TRBV27 and TRBJ2-7; 7 bases fit TRBD1. The CDR3 is made up of 14 amino acids. Trimming at V came to 0 bases and at J to 6 bases, leaving 5 bases not matched to a gene. Germline V gene lookup returns CDR1 MNHEY and CDR2 SMNVEV (reference sequence). CDR3 in amino acids: CASSLSTGWFEQYF. CDR3 bases: TGTGCCAGCAGTTTATCGACAGGGTGGTTCGAGCAGTACTTC.

The gene calls are TRBV6-5 and TRBJ2-1; 12 nucleotides line up with TRBD2. The V gene's germline CDR1 is MNHEY and CDR2 SVGAGI. V dropped 1 base and J dropped 12; count of bases not matched to a gene: 10. The CDR3 loop spans 16 amino acids. In nucleotides, the CDR3 is TGTGCCAGCAGTTACTTAACTAGCGGGGGGCCACAGGGGCAGTTCTTC. It encodes CASSYLTSGGPQGQFF.

The chain is built from TRBV2 and TRBJ1-2, with D hard to call. CDR1 and CDR2 (germline): SNHLY, FYNNEI. CDR3 length: 15 amino acids. V was trimmed by 7 bases and J by 2 bases, leaving 17 bases between them. CDR3 nucleotide sequence: TGTGCCAGCACCCGATCTGGCGGTAAGAACTATGGCTACACCTTC. Protein product: CASTRSGGKNYGYTF.

This chain uses TRBV2 with TRBJ2-3, with 8 bases aligning to TRBD1. V gave up 5 bases and J gave up 6 bases; unmatched junction bases: 10. The CDR3 extends over 15 amino acids. Germline V lookup: CDR1 SNHLY, CDR2 FYNNEI. CDR3: CASSPGNRGVDTQYF. CDR3 in DNA: TGTGCCAGCAGTCCAGGGAACAGGGGGGTGGATACGCAGTATTTT.

The CDR3 nucleotides read TGTGCCAGCAGTGACCGGACAGGGTGGGAGACCCAGTACTTC. Translation: CASSDRTGWETQYF. J is TRBJ2-5 and V is TRBV25-1, with 8 bases lining up with TRBD1. Germline loops: CDR1 MGHDK, CDR2 SYGVNS. The CDR3 has 14 amino acids. V shed 3 bases and J 5 bases; nucleotides not matched to a gene: 5.

This chain connects TRBV9 to TRBJ2-3; D unresolved. Trimming took off 4 bases at V and 2 bases at J, with 5 bases between the two ends. The CDR3 has 12 residues. Germline CDR1 SGDLS, CDR2 YYNGEE. CDR3 coding DNA: TGTGCCAGCAGCATCCACACAGATACGCAGTATTTT. Its translation is CASSIHTDTQYF.

This rearrangement joins TRBV5-1 to TRBJ1-1; D gene ambiguous. In germline, CDR1 is SGHRS, CDR2 YFSETQ. There are 13 residues in the CDR3. V was pared by 1 base and J by 3 bases, with 7 bases between. CDR3 in amino acids: CASSLMGYTEAFF. In nucleotides, the CDR3 is TGCGCCAGCAGCTTGATGGGCTACACTGAAGCTTTCTTT.

V and J are TRBV2 and TRBJ1-5, with D unresolved. This CDR3 contains 15 residues. V dropped 3 bases and J dropped 0 bases, with 9 bases sitting between them. CDR1 is SNHLY, CDR2 FYNNEI, per germline. CDR3 protein: CASSEGSYSNQPQHF. In DNA form, the CDR3 reads TGTGCCAGCAGTGAGGGCAGCTATAGCAATCAGCCCCAGCATTTT.

The CDR3 nucleotides read TGTGCCAGCAGCGTTAGCAGCGGGGCGTACAATGAGCAGTTCTTC. Its protein product is CASSVSSGAYNEQFF. The chain has TRBV9 and TRBJ2-1, with 7 bases lining up with TRBD2. V shed 2 bases and J 4 bases; nucleotides not matched to a gene: 6. In germline, CDR1 is SGDLS, CDR2 YYNGEE. The CDR3 is made up of 15 amino acids. Together with reference TRBV9 and TRBJ2-1, the CDR3 gives the full variable domain: DSGVTQTPKHLITATGQRVTLRCSPRSGDLSVYWYQQSLDQGLQFLIQYYNGEERAKGNILERFSAQQFPDLHSELNLSSLELGDSALYFCASSVSSGAYNEQFFGPGTRLTVL.

The chain combines TRBV5-6 with TRBJ2-3; D might be TRBD1 (6 bases). The CDR3 loop spans 16 amino acids. Trimming removed 0 bases at V and 1 base at J, with 12 bases between. Germline V gene sequence: CDR1 SGHDT, CDR2 YYEEEE. DNA for the CDR3: TGTGCCAGCAGCTTGGGGGGGCTGATCGGCACAGATACGCAGTATTTT. Protein product: CASSLGGLIGTDTQYF.